Presented here are 26 T cell receptor beta chains from one specimen sequenced in a study of technical replicates of blood from a handful of donors. The protocol was immunoSEQ multiplex PCR, while the TCRdb copy is restricted to in-frame clones and leaves out a portion. This sample carries some 94,000 clones, 90% to 97% of them seen once, and the ten largest clones take about 0.34%. The specimen sequenced was T cells isolated from PBMCs. Every receptor here comes from a human donor in good health.

The rearrangement joins TRBV30 to TRBJ2-3, with 7 bases lining up with TRBD2. Germline loops: CDR1 GTSNPN, CDR2 SVGIG (reference sequence). V shed 2 bases, J shed 2 bases, and the junction held 4 bases outside the gene matches. The CDR3 runs to 14 residues. The CDR3 region is CAWSWGGSTDTQYF. CDR3 nucleotide sequence: TGTGCCTGGAGTTGGGGGGGGTCCACAGATACGCAGTATTTT.

The V gene is TRBV29-1, the J gene TRBJ2-7; perhaps TRBD1 as D (5 bases). The CDR3 runs 14 residues. V was shortened by 6 bases and J by 4 bases, with 19 bases between the two germline ends. The germline CDR1 and CDR2 sequences are SQVTM and ANQGSEA. Here the CDR3 reads CSVWDTLGAYEQYF. CDR3 DNA sequence: TGCAGCGTGTGGGATACCCTTGGGGCATACGAGCAGTACTTC.

The chain carries TRBV5-8 and TRBJ1-1, with TRBD1 matching over 10 bases. The J segment lost 2 bases and the V segment lost 4 bases, leaving 2 bases of the junction unmatched. Germline assignment: CDR1 SGHTS and CDR2 YDEGEE. This CDR3 is built from 14 residues. CDR3 in amino acids: CASSGQGVNTEAFF. As DNA, the CDR3 is TGTGCCAGCAGCGGACAGGGGGTTAACACTGAAGCTTTCTTT.

The chain uses TRBV30 and TRBJ2-7; 8 bases align to TRBD2. CDR1 is GTSNPN and CDR2 is SVGIG in the germline V gene (reference sequence). CDR3 size: 15 residues. V shed 0 bases and J 0 bases; nucleotides not matched to a gene: 4. In nucleotides, the CDR3 is TGTGCCTGGAGTGTAGCTAGCGGGCTCTCCTACGAGCAGTACTTC. The encoded protein is CAWSVASGLSYEQYF.

The V and J genes are TRBV5-1 and TRBJ2-3; 8 bases line up with TRBD2. Germline V gene data show CDR1 as SGHRS and CDR2 as YFSETQ. V was pared by 0 bases and J by 4 bases, with 7 bases of the junction left unmatched. The CDR3 extends over 16 amino acids. DNA of the CDR3: TGCGCCAGCAGCTTGGCTCTTGCGGGAGGTCCAGATACGCAGTATTTT. Protein product: CASSLALAGGPDTQYF.

The chain is built from TRBV27 and TRBJ2-1, with D perhaps TRBD1 (6 bases). This CDR3 contains 14 residues. The germline V and J ends were trimmed by 5 bases and 6 bases, with 14 bases remaining between them. The germline CDR1 and CDR2 sequences are MNHEY and SMNVEV (reference sequence). CDR3 loop: CASSTRGKVNEQFF. Written as DNA, the CDR3 is TGTGCCAGCAGTACTAGGGGGAAAGTCAATGAGCAGTTCTTC.

This chain uses TRBV25-1 with TRBJ1-2; D gene ambiguous. The germline V gene has CDR1 MGHDK and CDR2 SYGVNS. The CDR3 extends over 15 amino acids. The V end was cut by 1 base, the J end by 7 bases, with 16 bases between. Written as DNA, the CDR3 is TGTGCCAGCAGTGAATCTTTAGGGAGAACGGTTGGCTACACCTTC. Amino acid sequence: CASSESLGRTVGYTF.

The chain joins TRBV19 to TRBJ1-5, with D unclear. The CDR3 has 15 amino acids. CDR1 is LNHDA and CDR2 is SQIVND in the germline V gene (reference sequence). The germline V and J ends were trimmed by 5 bases and 0 bases, with 11 bases remaining between them. CDR3 residues: CASSSQVSSNQPQHF. The CDR3 nucleotides read TGTGCCAGTAGTTCTCAGGTTTCTAGCAATCAGCCCCAGCATTTT.

The chain links TRBV15 to TRBJ1-5; TRBD1 is a possible D gene (5 bases). V was pared by 5 bases and J by 7 bases, with 9 bases between. Germline CDR1 and CDR2: LNHNV and YYDKDF (reference sequence). The length of the CDR3 is 12 residues. In DNA, the CDR3 is TGTGCCACCAGCCAGGGTGGGCAGCCCCAGCATTTT. Translating gives CATSQGGQPQHF.

The J gene is TRBJ2-1, the V gene TRBV6-5, with D possibly being TRBD1 (5 bases). The CDR3 covers 14 residues. Germline V gives CDR1 MNHEY, CDR2 SVGAGI. V was clipped by 8 bases and J by 3 bases, with 14 bases between them. The CDR3 DNA is TGTGCCAGCGAGAATAGGGGATACTACAATGAGCAGTTCTTC. Translating it yields CASENRGYYNEQFF.

The V gene is TRBV5-6, the J gene TRBJ2-1; 9 bases line up with TRBD2. V was pared by 0 bases and J by 9 bases, with 10 bases of the junction left unmatched. The germline V gene encodes CDR1 SGHDT and CDR2 YYEEEE. The CDR3 covers 16 residues. The CDR3 loop is CASSLGLAGEVGEQFF. The CDR3 nucleotides read TGTGCCAGCAGCTTGGGGTTAGCGGGAGAGGTAGGTGAGCAGTTCTTC.

This rearrangement joins TRBV15 to TRBJ2-3; D remains unclear. The CDR3 totals 14 residues. Germline V gene data show CDR1 as LNHNV and CDR2 as YYDKDF (reference sequence). V lost 0 bases to trimming and J lost 6 bases, with 10 bases between them. The CDR3 DNA reads as TGTGCCACCAGCAGAGATCGAGCTTCGGATACGCAGTATTTT. Its translation: CATSRDRASDTQYF.

V is TRBV19 and J is TRBJ2-5; 9 nucleotides agree with TRBD1. J lost 7 bases, V lost 3 bases, and 15 bases had no gene match. There are 17 residues in the CDR3. The germline gives CDR1 LNHDA, CDR2 SQIVND (reference sequence). The CDR3 sequence: CASSMNRGHQAWRTQYF. The CDR3 DNA is TGTGCCAGTAGTATGAACAGGGGGCACCAGGCCTGGAGGACCCAGTACTTC.

The chain joins TRBV19 to TRBJ1-2; TRBD1 might be the D (5 bases). V shed 1 base and J shed 7 bases, with 7 bases lying between them. CDR3 length: 12 amino acids. Germline loops: CDR1 LNHDA, CDR2 SQIVND (reference sequence). The CDR3 nucleotides read TGTGCCAGTAGTATAGGACAGACTGGCTACACCTTC. Its protein is CASSIGQTGYTF.

This chain uses TRBV7-9 with TRBJ1-1; possibly TRBD1 for D (5 bases). The CDR3 extends over 15 amino acids. In germline, CDR1 is SEHNR, CDR2 FQNEAQ (reference sequence). The V gene lost 5 bases and the J gene lost 0 bases, with 13 bases spanning the gap. CDR3 amino acids: CASSGLGGVNTEAFF. The DNA of the CDR3 is TGTGCCAGCAGCGGACTAGGAGGGGTGAACACTGAAGCTTTCTTT.

The chain uses TRBV27 and TRBJ2-3, with a possible D match to TRBD1 (6 bases). CDR1 MNHEY and CDR2 SMNVEV come from the germline V gene (reference sequence). The CDR3 has 13 amino acids. The germline V and J ends were trimmed by 1 base and 5 bases, with 7 bases remaining between them. The CDR3 nucleotides are TGTGCCAGCAGTTTATTCAGGGGAGATACGCAGTATTTT. Translating it yields CASSLFRGDTQYF.

The rearrangement uses TRBV6-1 and TRBJ1-2, with D hard to call. Looked up from germline, CDR1 is MNHNS and CDR2 is SASEGT. The CDR3 covers 13 residues. V was pared by 6 bases and J by 4 bases, with 12 bases between. The CDR3 reads CASRAGVGYGYTF. The CDR3 DNA is TGTGCCAGCAGGGCGGGAGTGGGCTATGGCTACACCTTC.

The V gene is TRBV6-4, the J gene TRBJ2-3, with 9 bases aligning to TRBD1. CDR3 size: 16 residues. CDR1 is MRHNA, CDR2 SNTAGT, per germline. V trimming: 4 bases; J trimming: 1 base; junction bases outside the gene matches: 6. CDR3 sequence (DNA): TGTGCCAGCAGTGTCCAGACAGGGGGAGGCACAGATACGCAGTATTTT. Its protein is CASSVQTGGGTDTQYF.

This clone was found once. The rearrangement uses TRBV5-1 and TRBJ2-7; 7 bases line up with TRBD1. The CDR3 runs 16 residues. V dropped 0 bases and J dropped 5; count of bases not matched to a gene: 11. Germline CDR1 reads SGHRS; CDR2 reads YFSETQ. The CDR3 region is CASSLGVVRGRDEQYF. The CDR3 coding sequence is TGCGCCAGCAGCTTGGGGGTGGTGAGGGGGCGAGACGAGCAGTACTTC.

V usage is TRBV27 and J usage is TRBJ2-7, with a tentative D call TRBD2 (7 bases). The germline V and J ends were trimmed by 7 bases and 4 bases, with 20 bases remaining between them. The CDR3 is 15 residues long. The V gene's germline CDR1 is MNHEY and CDR2 SMNVEV (reference sequence). The CDR3: CASKAAGRGAYEQYF. CDR3 sequence (DNA): TGTGCCAGCAAGGCGGCAGGGAGGGGGGCTTACGAGCAGTACTTC.

The V and J genes are TRBV2 and TRBJ2-7, with TRBD1 identical over 7 bases. There are 14 residues in the CDR3. CDR1 and CDR2 (germline): SNHLY, FYNNEI. Trimming removed 1 base from V and 6 bases from J; junction bases left unmatched: 6. For the CDR3, the DNA is TGTGCCAGCAGTGAAGACAGGGGTTCGGGCGAGCAGTACTTC. Translated: CASSEDRGSGEQYF.

This chain connects TRBV6-5 to TRBJ2-3, with 11 bases matching TRBD2. The CDR3 runs to 14 residues. From germline, CDR1 is MNHEY and CDR2 SVGAGI. J lost 6 bases, V lost 6 bases, and 5 bases had no gene match. CDR3: CASSGGLAVDTQYF. CDR3 nucleotides: TGTGCCAGCAGCGGGGGACTAGCGGTTGATACGCAGTATTTT.

This chain connects TRBV28 to TRBJ1-5; 8 bases are shared with TRBD1. V shed 6 bases and J 3 bases; nucleotides not matched to a gene: 13. Germline V gene lookup returns CDR1 MDHEN and CDR2 SYDVKM. The CDR3 spans 17 residues. The CDR3 DNA sequence: TGTGCCAGCAGCCGAATCGGGACAGGTAGGCTCAATCAGCCCCAGCATTTT. Its protein product is CASSRIGTGRLNQPQHF.

For this clone: One junction end does not reproduce the germline sequence, and a read error may be involved. The chain couples TRBV7-9 to TRBJ2-3, with 7 bases that match TRBD2. CDR1 and CDR2 from the germline V gene are SEHNR and FQNEAQ (reference sequence). This CDR3 is built from 17 residues. CDR3 DNA: TGTGCCAGCAGCCCTACCTCTAGCGGAGGTATCACAAATACGCAGTATTTT. Translated: CASSPTSSGGITNTQYF. Full variable domain (rest looked up from reference TRBV7-9 and TRBJ2-3): DTGVSQNPRHKITKRGQNVTFRCDPISEHNRLYWYRQTLGQGPEFLTYFQNEAQLEKSRLLSDRFSAERPKGSFSTLEIQRTEQGDSAMYLCASSPTSSGGITNTQYFGPGTRLTVL.

This chain uses TRBV2 with TRBJ1-2; TRBD1 matches 7 bases. The CDR3 sequence is 15 residues long. The trim removed 4 bases at V and 1 base at J, leaving 6 bases unmatched. The germline CDR1 and CDR2 sequences are SNHLY and FYNNEI. The CDR3 spells CASSGQGTVNYGYTF. For the CDR3, the DNA is TGTGCCAGCAGTGGCCAAGGGACAGTTAACTATGGCTACACCTTC.

The rearrangement uses TRBV7-9 and TRBJ1-5; 8 nucleotides match TRBD1. Germline CDR1 and CDR2: SEHNR and FQNEAQ (reference sequence). The length of the CDR3 is 15 residues. Trimming at V came to 1 base and at J to 5 bases, leaving 4 bases not matched to a gene. The DNA for the CDR3 is TGTGCCAGCAGCTTAGTTGGGACAGGTCATCAGCCCCAGCATTTT. Translated, it gives CASSLVGTGHQPQHF.